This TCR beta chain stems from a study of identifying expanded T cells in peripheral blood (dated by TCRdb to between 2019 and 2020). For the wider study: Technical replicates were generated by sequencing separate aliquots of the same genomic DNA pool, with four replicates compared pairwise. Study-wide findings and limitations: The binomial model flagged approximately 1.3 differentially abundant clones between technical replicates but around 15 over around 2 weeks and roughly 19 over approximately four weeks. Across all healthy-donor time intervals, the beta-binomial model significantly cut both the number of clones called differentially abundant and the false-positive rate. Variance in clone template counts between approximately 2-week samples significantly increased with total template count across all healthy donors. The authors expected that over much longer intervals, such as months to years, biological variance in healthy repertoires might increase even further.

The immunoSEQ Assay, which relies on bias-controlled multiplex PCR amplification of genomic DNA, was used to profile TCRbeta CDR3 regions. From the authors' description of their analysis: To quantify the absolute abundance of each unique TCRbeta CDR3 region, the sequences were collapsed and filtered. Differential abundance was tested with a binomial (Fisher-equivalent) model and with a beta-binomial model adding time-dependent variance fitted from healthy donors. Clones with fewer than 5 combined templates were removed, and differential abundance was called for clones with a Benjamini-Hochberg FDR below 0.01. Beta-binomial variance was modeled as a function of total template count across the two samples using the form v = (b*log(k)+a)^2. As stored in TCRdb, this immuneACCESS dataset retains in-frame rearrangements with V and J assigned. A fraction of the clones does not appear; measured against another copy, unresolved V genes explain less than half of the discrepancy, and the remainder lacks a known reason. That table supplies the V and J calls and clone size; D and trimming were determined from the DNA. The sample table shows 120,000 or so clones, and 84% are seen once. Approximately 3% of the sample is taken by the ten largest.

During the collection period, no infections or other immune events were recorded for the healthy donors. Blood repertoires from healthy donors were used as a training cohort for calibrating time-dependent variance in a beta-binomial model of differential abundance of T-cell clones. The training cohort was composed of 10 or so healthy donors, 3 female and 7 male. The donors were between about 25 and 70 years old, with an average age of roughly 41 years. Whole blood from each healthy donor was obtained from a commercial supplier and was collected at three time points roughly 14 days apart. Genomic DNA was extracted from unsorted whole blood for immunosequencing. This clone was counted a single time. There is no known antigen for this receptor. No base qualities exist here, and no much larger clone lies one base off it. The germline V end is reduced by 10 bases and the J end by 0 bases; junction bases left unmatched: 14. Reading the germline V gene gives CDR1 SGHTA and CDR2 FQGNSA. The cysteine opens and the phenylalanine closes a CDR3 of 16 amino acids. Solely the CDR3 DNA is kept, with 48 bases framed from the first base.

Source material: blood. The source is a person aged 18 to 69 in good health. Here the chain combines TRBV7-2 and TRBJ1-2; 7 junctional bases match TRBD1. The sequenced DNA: TGTGCCACCGAAGGGGGCCTGGGGCTAGCTAACTATGGCTACACCTTC. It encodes CATEGGLGLANYGYTF. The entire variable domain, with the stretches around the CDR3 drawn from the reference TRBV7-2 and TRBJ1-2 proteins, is GAGVSQSPSNKVTEKGKDVELRCDPISGHTALYWYRQSLGQGLEFLIYFQGNSAPDKSGLPSDRFSAERTGGSVSTLTIQRTQQEDSAVYLCATEGGLGLANYGYTFGSGTRLTVV.